Each of the 18 T cell receptor beta chains below was sequenced from the same sample in a study of control samples from healthy donors and cancer patients. This table comes from immunoSEQ multiplex PCR, and its TCRdb copy is limited to in-frame clones, with some not included. Among about 98,000 clones listed, approximately 82% were seen once. Sequenced sample: blood. The receptors originated from a man aged 55 to 69 in good health.

This clone was counted only a few times. The genes are TRBV7-3 and TRBJ2-2, with unresolved D. This CDR3 spans 14 amino acids. From germline, CDR1 is SGHTA and CDR2 FQGTGA. V lost 4 bases and J 0 bases, leaving 6 bases between the germline ends. The CDR3 region is CASSSTANTGELFF. As DNA, the CDR3 is TGTGCCAGCAGCTCCACCGCGAACACCGGGGAGCTGTTTTTT. Complete variable domain (other parts from reference TRBV7-3 and TRBJ2-2): GAGVSQTPSNKVTEKGKYVELRCDPISGHTALYWYRQSLGQGPEFLIYFQGTGAADDSGLPNDRFFAVRPEGSVSTLKIQRTERGDSAVYLCASSSTANTGELFFGEGSRLTVL.

This chain links TRBV5-6 with TRBJ2-2; 8 bases match TRBD2. This CDR3 spans 18 amino acids. The germline V gene has CDR1 SGHDT and CDR2 YYEEEE. V dropped 0 bases and J dropped 5; count of bases not matched to a gene: 12. The CDR3 here is CASSLASYSGRRTGELFF. CDR3 in DNA: TGTGCCAGCAGCTTGGCCTCATACAGCGGGAGAAGGACCGGGGAGCTGTTTTTT.

This chain uses TRBV5-1 with TRBJ2-7, with TRBD1 identical over 12 bases. With 4 bases clipped from V and 3 bases from J, the junction kept 8 bases outside the gene matches. Germline CDR1 is SGHRS and CDR2 is YFSETQ. The CDR3 loop spans 16 amino acids. The CDR3 DNA follows: TGCGCCAGCAGCGGGGGACAGGGGGCGGTAGTCTACGAGCAGTACTTC. Amino acids: CASSGGQGAVVYEQYF.

In the case of this clone: The sample contains more than one DNA sequence encoding this CDR3. The chain employs TRBV27 and TRBJ2-5; 8 bases fit TRBD2. The CDR3 runs 17 residues. Germline V lookup: CDR1 MNHEY, CDR2 SMNVEV (reference sequence). The trim removed 3 bases at V and 6 bases at J, leaving 15 bases unmatched. The CDR3: CASSLSGLRRTSQTQYF. The CDR3 DNA reads TGTGCCAGCAGTTTGTCCGGGCTAAGGCGGACTAGCCAGACCCAGTACTTC.

This rearrangement joins TRBV19 to TRBJ1-5; TRBD1 matches 7 bases. The CDR3 is made up of 15 amino acids. Trimming took 3 bases from V and 5 from J; bases not matched to a gene: 7. Germline-derived CDR1 and CDR2 are LNHDA and SQIVND (reference sequence). CDR3 nucleotide sequence: TGTGCCAGTAGTATCCAAAAAACAGGGGATCAGCCCCAGCATTTT. This codes for CASSIQKTGDQPQHF.

The rearrangement joins TRBV5-1 to TRBJ1-4, with 7 nucleotides matching TRBD1. Trimming cost V 0 bases and J 3 bases; bases outside gene matches: 2. Germline lookup yields CDR1 SGHRS and CDR2 YFSETQ. The CDR3 extends over 15 amino acids. CDR3 sequence: CASSLAGQSNEKLFF. CDR3 DNA sequence: TGCGCCAGCAGCTTGGCGGGACAGTCTAATGAAAAACTGTTTTTT.

The rearrangement joins TRBV4-2 to TRBJ1-3, with TRBD1 as a possible D gene (5 bases). There are 17 residues in the CDR3. Germline assignment: CDR1 LGHNA and CDR2 YNFKEQ. V gave up 1 base and J gave up 0 bases, with 13 bases separating them. CDR3 DNA sequence: TGTGCCAGCAGCCAAGTTACCGGGGCAAACTCTGGAAACACCATATATTTT. It is translated as CASSQVTGANSGNTIYF.

This chain connects TRBV29-1 to TRBJ2-7; 9 bases fit TRBD2. The junction had 8 bases not matched to a gene; V was cut back by 5 bases and J by 9 bases. This CDR3 has 12 amino acids. The germline CDR1 and CDR2 sequences are SQVTM and ANQGSEA. CDR3 DNA: TGCAGCGTTTGGGCGGGAGGGCCCGGGCAGTACTTC. It codes for CSVWAGGPGQYF.

The chain recombines TRBV5-5 with TRBJ1-3; 7 bases fit TRBD1. The CDR3 totals 16 residues. The V and J ends lost 2 bases and 2 bases, in that order; junction bases with no gene match: 7. Looked up from germline, CDR1 is SGHKS and CDR2 is YYEKEE (reference sequence). The CDR3 DNA follows: TGTGCCAGCAGCTTTGACAGGGCGCCCACTGGAAACACCATATATTTT. It is translated as CASSFDRAPTGNTIYF.

The rearrangement joins TRBV7-3 to TRBJ2-1, with 8 bases fitting TRBD2. This CDR3 has 23 amino acids. Germline CDR1 reads SGHTA; CDR2 reads FQGTGA. Trimming took 0 bases from V and 0 from J; bases not matched to a gene: 22. The CDR3 DNA reads TGTGCCAGCAGCTTAACGCGGAGGGCGTCTGAGCTAGCGGGCACAAGCTCCTACAATGAGCAGTTCTTC. Residues: CASSLTRRASELAGTSSYNEQFF.

The V gene is TRBV7-9, the J gene TRBJ2-7; TRBD1 matches at 8 bases. CDR3 length: 14 amino acids. After removal of 5 bases from V and 5 bases from J, the junction contained 8 bases not matched to a gene. CDR1 is SEHNR and CDR2 is FQNEAQ in the germline V gene (reference sequence). This CDR3 reads CASSLRTGTHEQYF. As DNA, the CDR3 is TGTGCCAGCAGCCTACGGACAGGGACCCACGAGCAGTACTTC.

The chain is built from TRBV29-1 and TRBJ2-3; D is unclear. V lost 4 bases and J 6 bases, leaving 14 bases between the germline ends. Germline CDR1 reads SQVTM; CDR2 reads ANQGSEA. CDR3 size: 13 residues. CDR3 nucleotides: TGCAGCGTTGTCGGCGGTAGTTGGGATACGCAGTATTTT. This gives the protein CSVVGGSWDTQYF.

The J gene is TRBJ2-1, the V gene TRBV5-1; D unresolved. The V gene's germline CDR1 is SGHRS and CDR2 YFSETQ. Deletions cut 0 bases from V and 4 bases from J, with 5 bases between. This CDR3 has 13 residues. CDR3 nucleotide sequence: TGCGCCAGCAGCTTGGTCAGTTACAATGAGCAGTTCTTC. Its translation: CASSLVSYNEQFF.

The chain combines TRBV19 with TRBJ2-3; TRBD2 aligns across 12 bases. Germline V CDR1 and CDR2: LNHDA, SQIVND (reference sequence). The V and J ends lost 5 bases and 4 bases, in that order; junction bases with no gene match: 4. The CDR3 extends over 15 amino acids. Written as DNA, the CDR3 is TGTGCCAGTAGTGACGGACTAGCGGGGCCAGATACGCAGTATTTT. It specifies CASSDGLAGPDTQYF.

This chain uses TRBV2 with TRBJ1-1, with 8 bases aligning to TRBD1. V dropped 3 bases and J dropped 1; count of bases not matched to a gene: 4. This CDR3 spans 15 amino acids. Germline V CDR1 and CDR2: SNHLY, FYNNEI. CDR3 coding DNA: TGTGCCAGCAGTGATCCCGGACAGGGGAACACTGAAGCTTTCTTT. As protein: CASSDPGQGNTEAFF.

This sequence joins TRBV13 and TRBJ1-5; no clear D gene. V lost 5 bases and J 4 bases, leaving 24 bases between the germline ends. The CDR3 sequence is 18 residues long. Germline loops: CDR1 PRHDT, CDR2 FYEKMQ (reference sequence). The CDR3 protein is CASSHVGKGNPLNQPQHF. The CDR3 nucleotides are TGTGCCAGCAGCCACGTAGGGAAAGGGAACCCCCTTAATCAGCCCCAGCATTTT.

The chain couples TRBV2 to TRBJ2-3; TRBD2 aligns across 8 bases. CDR3 length: 14 residues. CDR1 SNHLY and CDR2 FYNNEI come from the germline V gene. With 6 bases clipped from V and 2 bases from J, the junction kept 4 bases outside the gene matches. The CDR3: CASRRAGATDTQYF. In nucleotides, the CDR3 is TGTGCCAGCAGGCGAGCGGGAGCCACAGATACGCAGTATTTT.

The rearrangement uses TRBV3-1 (or the pseudogene TRBV3-2) and TRBJ1-2, with D uncertain. Per the germline V gene, CDR1 is LGHDT and CDR2 is YNNKEL (reference sequence). The CDR3 contains 14 residues. The ends were cut back, 8 bases at V and 8 bases at J, with 21 bases in the middle. The DNA for the CDR3 is TGTGCCAGCTGTTTTCAAGGGAGCACTAAGGGCTACACCTTC. It codes for CASCFQGSTKGYTF.